Listed below are T cell receptor beta chains from one sample, sequenced in a study of regulatory T cells in long-lasting Graves disease. TCRdb used MiXCR to reprocess the multiplex PCR reads, holding one entry per CDR3 protein. Counted here are about 470,000 distinct CDR3 sequences, just under 15% occurring once; the ten biggest clones make up 15% to 20%. The same sample was also used in a study of T cells in Graves' hyperthyroidism and ophthalmopathy.

Sequencing was performed on peripheral blood mononuclear cells (PBMCs), taken at new diagnosis, from a patient treated with antithyroid drugs. These TCRs come from a woman under 40 with Graves disease. Both conserved end residues are part of each CDR3. D genes are given only for firm matches. Only part of the rows carry a size: once, few, many, or a class if the clone is expanded.

J,size,D,V,CDR3,DNA
TRBJ2-5,few,-,TRBV4-2,CASSQDLKLGETQYF,TGTGCCAGCAGCCAAGATCTCAAGCTCGGAGAGACCCAGTACTTC
TRBJ2-7,-,-,TRBV29-1,CSVGQGRSLYEQYF,TGCAGCGTTGGGCAGGGGCGTTCCCTATACGAGCAGTACTTC
TRBJ1-6,many,-,TRBV11-2,CASSPDRGTLHF,TGTGCCAGCAGCCCCGACCGAGGTACCCTCCACTTT
TRBJ2-1,many,TRBD2,TRBV12-3/TRBV12-4,CASSLGGGDNEQFF,TGTGCCAGCAGCTTGGGTGGGGGGGACAATGAGCAGTTCTTC
TRBJ2-7,few,-,TRBV5-4,CASSLKGPSKGEQYF,TGTGCCAGCAGCTTGAAGGGGCCATCTAAGGGCGAGCAGTACTTC
TRBJ2-3,-,TRBD2,TRBV24-1,CATSDLLAGGPTDTQYF,TGTGCCACCAGTGATTTGCTAGCGGGAGGGCCGACAGATACGCAGTATTTT
TRBJ2-7,many,-,TRBV9,CASSVGDRKGYEQYF,TGTGCCAGCAGCGTAGGGGACCGCAAGGGCTACGAGCAGTACTTC
TRBJ2-3,many,-,TRBV20-1,CSAFQPGNQITDTQYF,TGCAGTGCGTTCCAGCCGGGGAATCAGATCACAGATACGCAGTATTTT
TRBJ2-3,few,TRBD2,TRBV15,CATTIAGSTDTQYF,TGTGCCACCACGATAGCGGGAAGCACAGATACGCAGTATTTT
TRBJ1-1,many,-,TRBV7-2,CASSPKSEAFF,TGTGCCAGCAGCCCAAAGTCTGAAGCTTTCTTT
TRBJ1-4,many,-,TRBV18,CASSPSNEKLFF,TGTGCCAGCTCACCCTCAAATGAAAAACTGTTTTTT
TRBJ2-1,few,TRBD2,TRBV24-1,CATSDTSGRGEQFF,TGTGCCACCAGTGACACTAGCGGGAGAGGTGAGCAGTTCTTC
TRBJ2-2,-,TRBD2,TRBV29-1,CSVKGLAGVAPNTGELFF,TGCAGCGTTAAGGGACTAGCGGGAGTGGCGCCGAACACCGGGGAGCTGTTTTTT
TRBJ1-1,few,-,TRBV6-1,CASRLQTRDTEAFF,TGTGCCAGCAGGTTACAGACCCGCGACACTGAAGCTTTCTTT